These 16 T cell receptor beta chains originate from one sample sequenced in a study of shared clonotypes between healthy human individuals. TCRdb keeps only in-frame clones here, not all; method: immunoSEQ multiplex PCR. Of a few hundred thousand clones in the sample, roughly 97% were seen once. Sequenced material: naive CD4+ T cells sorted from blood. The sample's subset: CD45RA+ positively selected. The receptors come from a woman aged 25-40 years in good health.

CDR3 protein: CASSPRKIQETQYF. The CDR3 DNA sequence: TGTGCCAGCTCACCACGGAAGATTCAAGAGACCCAGTACTTC. The chain joins TRBV18 to TRBJ2-5; D not certain. Trimming stripped 1 base from V and 2 bases from J, with 8 bases between. CDR1 is KGHSH, CDR2 LQKENI, per germline. The CDR3 spans 14 residues.

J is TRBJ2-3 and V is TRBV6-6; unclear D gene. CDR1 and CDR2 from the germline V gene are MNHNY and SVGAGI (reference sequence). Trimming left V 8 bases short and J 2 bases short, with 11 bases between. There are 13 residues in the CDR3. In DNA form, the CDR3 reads TGTGCCAGCTTCCTCGGTCCCACAGATACGCAGTATTTT. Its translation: CASFLGPTDTQYF.

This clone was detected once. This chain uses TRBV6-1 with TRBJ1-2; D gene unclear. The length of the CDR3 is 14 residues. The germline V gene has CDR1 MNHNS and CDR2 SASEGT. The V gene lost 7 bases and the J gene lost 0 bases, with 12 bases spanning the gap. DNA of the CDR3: TGTGCCAGCACCCTCCGGCGGACTAACTATGGCTACACCTTC. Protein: CASTLRRTNYGYTF.

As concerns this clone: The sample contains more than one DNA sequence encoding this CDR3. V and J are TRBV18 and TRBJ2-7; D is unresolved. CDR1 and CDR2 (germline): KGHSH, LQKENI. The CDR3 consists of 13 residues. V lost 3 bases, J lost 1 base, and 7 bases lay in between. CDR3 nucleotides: TGTGCCAGCTCACCCGGACGATCCTACGAGCAGTACTTC. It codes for CASSPGRSYEQYF.

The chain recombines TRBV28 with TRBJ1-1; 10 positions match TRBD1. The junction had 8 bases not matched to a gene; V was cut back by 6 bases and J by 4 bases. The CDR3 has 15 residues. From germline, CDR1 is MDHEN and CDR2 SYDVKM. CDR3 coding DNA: TGTGCCAGCAGATTGCCCCGGGACAGGGGCACTGAAGCTTTCTTT. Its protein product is CASRLPRDRGTEAFF. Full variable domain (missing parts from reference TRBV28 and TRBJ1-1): DVKVTQSSRYLVKRTGEKVFLECVQDMDHENMFWYRQDPGLGLRLIYFSYDVKMKEKGDIPEGYSVSREKKERFSLILESASTNQTSMYLCASRLPRDRGTEAFFGQGTRLTVV.

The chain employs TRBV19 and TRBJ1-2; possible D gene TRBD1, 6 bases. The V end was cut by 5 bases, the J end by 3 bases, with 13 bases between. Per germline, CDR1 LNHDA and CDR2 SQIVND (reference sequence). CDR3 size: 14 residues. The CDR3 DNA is TGTGCCAGTAGTGGCATGTGGACAGACTATGGCTACACCTTC. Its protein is CASSGMWTDYGYTF.

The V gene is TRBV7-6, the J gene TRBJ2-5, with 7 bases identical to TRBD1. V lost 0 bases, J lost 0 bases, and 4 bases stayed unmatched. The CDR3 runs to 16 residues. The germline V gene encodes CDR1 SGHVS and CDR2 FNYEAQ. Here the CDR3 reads CASSLAGTAYQETQYF. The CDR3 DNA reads TGTGCCAGCAGCTTAGCGGGGACAGCCTACCAAGAGACCCAGTACTTC. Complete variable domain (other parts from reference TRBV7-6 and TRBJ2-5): GAGVSQSPRYKVTKRGQDVALRCDPISGHVSLYWYRQALGQGPEFLTYFNYEAQQDKSGLPNDRFSAERPEGSISTLTIQRTEQRDSAMYRCASSLAGTAYQETQYFGPGTRLLVL.

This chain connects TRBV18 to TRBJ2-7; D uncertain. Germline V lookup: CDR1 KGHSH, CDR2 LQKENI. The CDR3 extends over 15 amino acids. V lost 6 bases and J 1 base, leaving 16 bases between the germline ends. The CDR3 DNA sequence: TGTGCCAGCTCCCCCAGGCCCCTAGGGTCCTACGAGCAGTACTTC. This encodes CASSPRPLGSYEQYF.

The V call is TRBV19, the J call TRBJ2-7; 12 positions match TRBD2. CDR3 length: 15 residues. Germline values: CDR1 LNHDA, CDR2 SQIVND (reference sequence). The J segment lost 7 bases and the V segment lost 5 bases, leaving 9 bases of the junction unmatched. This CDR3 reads CASSPTRLAGEEQYF. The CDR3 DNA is TGTGCCAGTAGTCCCACCCGACTAGCGGGAGAAGAGCAGTACTTC.

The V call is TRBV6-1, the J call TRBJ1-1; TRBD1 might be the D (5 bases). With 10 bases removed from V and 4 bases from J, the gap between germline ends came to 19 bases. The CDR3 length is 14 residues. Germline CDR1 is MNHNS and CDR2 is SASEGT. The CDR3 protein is CATDGPRVATEAFF. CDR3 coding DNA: TGTGCCACGGATGGTCCCAGGGTGGCCACTGAAGCTTTCTTT.

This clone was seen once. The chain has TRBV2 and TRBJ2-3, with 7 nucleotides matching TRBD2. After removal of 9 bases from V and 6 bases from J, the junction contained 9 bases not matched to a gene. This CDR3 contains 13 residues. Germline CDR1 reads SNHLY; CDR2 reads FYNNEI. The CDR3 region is CASSGLGMDTQYF. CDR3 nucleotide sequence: TGTGCCAGTAGCGGGCTTGGGATGGATACGCAGTATTTT.

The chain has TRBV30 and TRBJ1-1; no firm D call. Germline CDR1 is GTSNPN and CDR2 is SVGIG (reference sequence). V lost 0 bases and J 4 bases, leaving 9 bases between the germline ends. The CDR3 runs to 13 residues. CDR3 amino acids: CAWSVSRGTEAFF. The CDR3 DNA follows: TGTGCCTGGAGTGTCTCCCGGGGCACTGAAGCTTTCTTT.

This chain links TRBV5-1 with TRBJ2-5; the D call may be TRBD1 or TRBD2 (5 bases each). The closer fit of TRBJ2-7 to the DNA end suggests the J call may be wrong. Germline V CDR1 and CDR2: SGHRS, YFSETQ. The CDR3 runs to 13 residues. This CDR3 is CASSRQGADEQYF. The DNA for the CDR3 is TGCGCCAGCAGTCGTCAGGGAGCGGACGAGCAGTACTTC.

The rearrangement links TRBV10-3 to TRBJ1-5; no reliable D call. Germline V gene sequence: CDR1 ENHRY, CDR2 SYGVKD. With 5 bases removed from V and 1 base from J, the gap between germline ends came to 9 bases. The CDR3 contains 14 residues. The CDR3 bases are TGTGCCATCAGTAGGGAAGAAAGCAATCAGCCCCAGCATTTT. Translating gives CAISREESNQPQHF.

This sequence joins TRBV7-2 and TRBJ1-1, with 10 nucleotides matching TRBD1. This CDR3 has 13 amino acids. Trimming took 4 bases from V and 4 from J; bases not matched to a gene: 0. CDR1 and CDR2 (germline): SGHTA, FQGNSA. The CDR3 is CASSWTGGTEAFF. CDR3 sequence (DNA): TGTGCCAGCAGCTGGACAGGGGGCACTGAAGCTTTCTTT.

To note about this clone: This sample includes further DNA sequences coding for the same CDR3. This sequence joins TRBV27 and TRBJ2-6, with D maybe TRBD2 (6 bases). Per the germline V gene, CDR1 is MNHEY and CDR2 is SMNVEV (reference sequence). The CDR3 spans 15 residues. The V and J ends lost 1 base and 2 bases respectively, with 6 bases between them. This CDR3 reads CASSLWGAGANVLTF. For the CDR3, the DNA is TGTGCCAGCAGTTTATGGGGGGCTGGGGCCAACGTCCTGACTTTC.